This T cell receptor beta chain was sequenced for a study of T cells after yellow fever vaccination. Study-level points and caveats: Few clonotypes appeared in both CD4 and CD8 compartments. Post-booster reappearance was seen for most primary-vaccination clones (just under 97% CD4, around 90% CD8).

Researchers made TCR cDNA using 5'RACE template switching, and this step added a universal primer site and UMIs. A single record per CDR3 protein comes from TCRdb applying MiXCR to the 5' RACE reads. The table includes 110,000 to 150,000 distinct CDR3 sequences, more than 6.5% detected once. This clonotype was counted many times. No antigen is known for it. This CDR3 has 15 residues. V was clipped by 5 bases and J by 4 bases, with 15 bases between them. This clonotype was sampled from a man under 40 who received the YFV17D yellow fever vaccine. The gene calls are TRBV12-3 or TRBV12-4 and TRBJ1-3; a weak D match, TRBD1 (5 bases). Sequenced material: CD4+ T cells sorted from PBMCs, taken 10 days after the yellow fever booster vaccination. The CDR3 DNA reads as TGTGCCAGCAGTGAGGGGTCGGTCCGGGGAAACACCATATATTTT. Translated: CASSEGSVRGNTIYF.